The clone carrying this T cell receptor (beta chain) was seen many times. With a J-beta primer mix and a sample-barcoded 5' primer, a second PCR ran about 6 to 11 cycles. Every molecule of cDNA carried a tag from a template-switch adaptor with 12 random nucleotides. MiXCR, run by TCRdb on the 5' RACE reads, gives a single entry per CDR3 protein. The table has 750,000 to 850,000 distinct CDR3 sequences, about 25% seen once. The V gene's germline CDR1 is SGHRS and CDR2 YFSETQ. V dropped 4 bases and J dropped 5; count of bases not matched to a gene: 7. CDR3 length: 16 residues. These data belong to a study of blood T cells in healthy people across ages. A further study also used this sample, focusing on T cells of mothers and their children. In that study: Using the M1S primer, the second PCR added sample barcodes along with 2-4 random nucleotides.

This clonotype originated in a boy younger than 18 in good health. The chain combines TRBV5-1 with TRBJ2-5; 14 positions match TRBD2. The sequencing sample was made of blood. CDR3 DNA sequence: TGCGCCAGCAGCAAGCGACTAGCGGGAGGGCTTGAGACCCAGTACTTC. It encodes CASSKRLAGGLETQYF. The variable domain in full, with the rest retrieved from reference TRBV5-1 and TRBJ2-5, is KAGVTQTPRYLIKTRGQQVTLSCSPISGHRSVSWYQQTPGQGLQFLFEYFSETQRNKGNFPGRFSGRQFSNSRSEMNVSTLELGDSALYLCASSKRLAGGLETQYFGPGTRLLVL.